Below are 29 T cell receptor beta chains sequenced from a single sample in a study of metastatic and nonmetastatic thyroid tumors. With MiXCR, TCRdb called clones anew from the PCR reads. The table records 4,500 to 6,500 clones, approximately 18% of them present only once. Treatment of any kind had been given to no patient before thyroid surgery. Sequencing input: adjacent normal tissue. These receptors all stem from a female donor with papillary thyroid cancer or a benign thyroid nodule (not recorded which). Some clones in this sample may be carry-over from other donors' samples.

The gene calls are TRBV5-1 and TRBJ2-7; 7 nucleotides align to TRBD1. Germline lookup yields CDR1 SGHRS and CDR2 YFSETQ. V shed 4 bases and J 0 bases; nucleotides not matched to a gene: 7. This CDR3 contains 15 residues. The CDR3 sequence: CASSARQGNSYEQYF. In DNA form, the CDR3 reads TGCGCCAGCAGCGCCAGACAGGGAAACTCCTACGAGCAGTACTTC.

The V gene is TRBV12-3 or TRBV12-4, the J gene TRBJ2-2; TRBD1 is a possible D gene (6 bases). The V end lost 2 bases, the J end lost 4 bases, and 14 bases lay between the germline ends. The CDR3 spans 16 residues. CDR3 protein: CASSLRQTGITGELFF. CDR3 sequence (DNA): TGTGCCAGCAGTTTAAGGCAGACAGGTATCACCGGGGAGCTGTTTTTT.

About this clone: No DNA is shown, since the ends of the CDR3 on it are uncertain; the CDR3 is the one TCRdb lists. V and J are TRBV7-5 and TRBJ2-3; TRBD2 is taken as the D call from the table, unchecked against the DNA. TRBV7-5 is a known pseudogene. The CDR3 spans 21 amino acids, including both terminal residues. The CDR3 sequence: CTSVPEVGTSGGTISTDTQYF.

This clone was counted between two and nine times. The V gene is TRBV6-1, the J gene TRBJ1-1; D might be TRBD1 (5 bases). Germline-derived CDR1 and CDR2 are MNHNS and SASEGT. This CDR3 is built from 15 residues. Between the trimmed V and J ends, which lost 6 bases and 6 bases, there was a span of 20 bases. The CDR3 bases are TGTGCCAGCAGAGAAAGGGGCAGGGTGGGGCCTGAAGCTTTCTTT. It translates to CASRERGRVGPEAFF.

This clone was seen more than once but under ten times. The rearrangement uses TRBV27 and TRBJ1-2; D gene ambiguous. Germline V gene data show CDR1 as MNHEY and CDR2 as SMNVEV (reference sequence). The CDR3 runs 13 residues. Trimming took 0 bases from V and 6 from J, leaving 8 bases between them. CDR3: CASSLSSWDGYTF. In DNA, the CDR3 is TGTGCCAGCAGTTTATCGTCCTGGGATGGCTACACCTTC.

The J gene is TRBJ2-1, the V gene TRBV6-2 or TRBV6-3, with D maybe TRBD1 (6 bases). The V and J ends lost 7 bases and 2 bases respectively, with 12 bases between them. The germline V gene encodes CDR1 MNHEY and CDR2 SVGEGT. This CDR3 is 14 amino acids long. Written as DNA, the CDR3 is TGTGCCAGCAAGTGGACAGAAACCTACAATGAGCAGTTCTTC. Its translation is CASKWTETYNEQFF.

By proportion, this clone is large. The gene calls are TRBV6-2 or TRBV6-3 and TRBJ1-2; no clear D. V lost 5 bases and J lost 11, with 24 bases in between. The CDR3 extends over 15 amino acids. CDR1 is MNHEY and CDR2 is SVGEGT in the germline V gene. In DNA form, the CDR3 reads TGTGCCAGCAGTCACTTAGGTGGCAGAAAACTGGGTTACACCTTC. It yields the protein CASSHLGGRKLGYTF.

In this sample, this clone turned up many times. Here the CDR3 reads CASSQAVYRYEQFF. DNA of the CDR3: TGTGCCAGCAGCCAAGCGGTCTATAGGTATGAGCAGTTCTTC. The rearrangement links TRBV14 to TRBJ2-1; D not certain. Trimming removed 1 base from V and 8 bases from J, with 12 bases in between. The CDR3 spans 14 residues. Germline V gene data show CDR1 as SGHDN and CDR2 as FVKESK. Combining the CDR3 with reference TRBV14 and TRBJ2-1 gives the whole variable domain EAGVTQFPSHSVIEKGQTVTLRCDPISGHDNLYWYRRVMGKEIKFLLHFVKESKQDESGMPNNRFLAERTGGTYSTLKVQPAELEDSGVYFCASSQAVYRYEQFFGPGTRLTVL.

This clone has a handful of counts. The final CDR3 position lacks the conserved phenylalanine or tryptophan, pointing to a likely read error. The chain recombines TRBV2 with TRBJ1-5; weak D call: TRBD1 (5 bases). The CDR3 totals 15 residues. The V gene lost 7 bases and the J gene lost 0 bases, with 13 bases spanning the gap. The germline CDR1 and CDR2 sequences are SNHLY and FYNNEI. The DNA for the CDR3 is TGTGCCAGCATTCAGGGTCTTTATAGCAATCAGCCCCAGCATTTG. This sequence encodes CASIQGLYSNQPQHL.

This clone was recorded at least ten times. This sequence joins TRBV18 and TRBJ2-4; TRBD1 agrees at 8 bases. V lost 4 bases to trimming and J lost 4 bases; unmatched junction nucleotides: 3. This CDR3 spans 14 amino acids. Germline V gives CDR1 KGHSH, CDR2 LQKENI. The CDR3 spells CASSQRQGKNIQYF. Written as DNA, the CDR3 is TGTGCCAGCTCACAGCGACAGGGGAAAAACATTCAGTACTTC.

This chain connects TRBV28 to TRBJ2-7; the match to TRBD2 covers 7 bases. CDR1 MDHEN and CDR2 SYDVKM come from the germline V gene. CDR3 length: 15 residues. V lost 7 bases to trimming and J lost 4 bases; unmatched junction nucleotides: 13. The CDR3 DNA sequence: TGTGCCAGCAATCTCAGCGGGGCCCAGAGATACGAGCAGTACTTC. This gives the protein CASNLSGAQRYEQYF.

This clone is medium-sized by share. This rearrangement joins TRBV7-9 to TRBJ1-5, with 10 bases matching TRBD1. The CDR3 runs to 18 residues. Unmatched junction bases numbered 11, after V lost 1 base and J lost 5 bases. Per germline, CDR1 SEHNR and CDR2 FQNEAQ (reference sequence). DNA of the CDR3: TGTGCCAGCAGCTTAGTCTCGACAGGGGGCGTGGGAGATCAGCCCCAGCATTTT. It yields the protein CASSLVSTGGVGDQPQHF.

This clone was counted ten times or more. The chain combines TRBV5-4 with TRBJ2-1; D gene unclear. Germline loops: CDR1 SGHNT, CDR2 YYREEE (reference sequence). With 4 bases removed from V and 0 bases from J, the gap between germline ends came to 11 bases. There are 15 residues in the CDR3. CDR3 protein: CASSLDVSSYNEQFF. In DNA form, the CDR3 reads TGTGCCAGCAGCCTGGACGTGAGCTCCTACAATGAGCAGTTCTTC.

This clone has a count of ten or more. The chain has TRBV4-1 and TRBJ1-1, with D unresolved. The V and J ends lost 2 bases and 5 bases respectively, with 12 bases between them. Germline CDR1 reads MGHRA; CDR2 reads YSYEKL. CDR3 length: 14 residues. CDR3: CASSQSPGRTEAFF. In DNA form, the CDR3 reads TGCGCCAGCAGCCAATCCCCGGGGAGGACTGAAGCTTTCTTT.

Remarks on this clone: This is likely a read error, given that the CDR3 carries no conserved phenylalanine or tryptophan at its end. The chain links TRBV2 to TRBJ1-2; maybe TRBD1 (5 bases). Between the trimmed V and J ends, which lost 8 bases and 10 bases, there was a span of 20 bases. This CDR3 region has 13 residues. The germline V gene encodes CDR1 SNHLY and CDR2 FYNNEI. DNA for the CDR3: TGTGCCAGCCTAGAGACAGAAGATGATGTCTACACCTAC. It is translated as CASLETEDDVYTY.

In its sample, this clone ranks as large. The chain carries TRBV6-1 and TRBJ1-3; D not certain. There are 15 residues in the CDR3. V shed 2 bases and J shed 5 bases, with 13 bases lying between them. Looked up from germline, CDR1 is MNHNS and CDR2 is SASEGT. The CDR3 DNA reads TGTGCCAGCAGTGAATATAGGGTAGGGCGAAACACCATATATTTT. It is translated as CASSEYRVGRNTIYF.

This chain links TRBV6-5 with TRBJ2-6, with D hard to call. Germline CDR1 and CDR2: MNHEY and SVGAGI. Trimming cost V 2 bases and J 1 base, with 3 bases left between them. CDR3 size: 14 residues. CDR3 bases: TGTGCCAGCAGTTACGGGTCTGGGGCCAACGTCCTGACTTTC. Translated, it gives CASSYGSGANVLTF.

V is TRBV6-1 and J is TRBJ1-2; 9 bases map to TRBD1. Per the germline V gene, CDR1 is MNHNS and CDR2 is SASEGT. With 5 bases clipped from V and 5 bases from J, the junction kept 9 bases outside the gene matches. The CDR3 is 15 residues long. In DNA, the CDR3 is TGTGCCAGCAGTCAAAGACAGGGGGATAATTATGGCTACACCTTC. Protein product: CASSQRQGDNYGYTF.

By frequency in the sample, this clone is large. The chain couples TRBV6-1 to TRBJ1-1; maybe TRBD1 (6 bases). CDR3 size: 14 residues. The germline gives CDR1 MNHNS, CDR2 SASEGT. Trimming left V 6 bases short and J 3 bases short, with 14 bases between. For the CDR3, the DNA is TGTGCCAGCAGCTCTGTGGAGGGGGACACTGAAGCTTTCTTT. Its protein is CASSSVEGDTEAFF.

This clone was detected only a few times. The CDR3 protein is CASRNRDYLPYEQYF. The CDR3 nucleotides are TGCGCCAGCAGGAACAGGGACTACCTTCCCTACGAGCAGTACTTC. The chain recombines TRBV10-1 with TRBJ2-7, with D possibly matching TRBD2 (7 bases). The CDR3 sequence is 15 residues long. The germline V and J ends were trimmed by 6 bases and 2 bases, with 17 bases remaining between them. Germline CDR1 and CDR2: WNHNN and SYGVQD (reference sequence).

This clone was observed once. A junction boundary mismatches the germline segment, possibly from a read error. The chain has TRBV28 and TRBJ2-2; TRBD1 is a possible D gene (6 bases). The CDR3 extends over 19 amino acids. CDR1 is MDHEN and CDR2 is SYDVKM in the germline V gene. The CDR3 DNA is TGTGCCAGCGGTTTTTTGGTCCCAGGTTCTGTCGGGGACACCGTGGAGCTGTTTTTT. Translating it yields CASGFLVPGSVGDTVELFF.

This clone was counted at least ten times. CDR3 amino acids: CASSYTGTDNNEQFF. The CDR3 DNA reads TGTGCCAGCAGTTACACCGGGACGGACAACAATGAGCAGTTCTTC. The chain links TRBV6-6 to TRBJ2-1; perhaps D is TRBD1 or TRBD2 (5 bases each). The germline gives CDR1 MNHNY, CDR2 SVGAGI (reference sequence). This CDR3 region has 15 residues. Trimming stripped 2 bases from V and 5 bases from J, with 13 bases between.

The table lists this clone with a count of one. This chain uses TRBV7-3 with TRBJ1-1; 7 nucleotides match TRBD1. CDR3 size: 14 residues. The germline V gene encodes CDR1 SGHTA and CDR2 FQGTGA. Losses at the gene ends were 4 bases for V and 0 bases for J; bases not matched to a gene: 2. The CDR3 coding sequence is TGTGCCAGCAGCTCGACAGGGTTGAACACTGAAGCTTTCTTT. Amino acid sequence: CASSSTGLNTEAFF. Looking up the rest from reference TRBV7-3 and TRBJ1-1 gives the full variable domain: GAGVSQTPSNKVTEKGKYVELRCDPISGHTALYWYRQSLGQGPEFLIYFQGTGAADDSGLPNDRFFAVRPEGSVSTLKIQRTERGDSAVYLCASSSTGLNTEAFFGQGTRLTVV.

CDR3: CASSSEGALNSPLHF. Written as DNA, the CDR3 is TGTGCCAGCAGCTCCGAAGGGGCCCTTAATTCACCCCTCCACTTT. The chain combines TRBV11-2 with TRBJ1-6; a weak D match, TRBD1 (5 bases). There are 15 residues in the CDR3. CDR1 and CDR2 from the germline V gene are SGHAT and FQNNGV. The germline V and J ends were trimmed by 4 bases and 6 bases, with 13 bases remaining between them.

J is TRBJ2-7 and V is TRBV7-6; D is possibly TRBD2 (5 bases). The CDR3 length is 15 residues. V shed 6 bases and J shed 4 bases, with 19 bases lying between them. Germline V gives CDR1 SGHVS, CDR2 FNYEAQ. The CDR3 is CASSSGYIGKYEQYF. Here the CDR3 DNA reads TGTGCCAGCAGTTCGGGCTATATCGGGAAATACGAGCAGTACTTC.

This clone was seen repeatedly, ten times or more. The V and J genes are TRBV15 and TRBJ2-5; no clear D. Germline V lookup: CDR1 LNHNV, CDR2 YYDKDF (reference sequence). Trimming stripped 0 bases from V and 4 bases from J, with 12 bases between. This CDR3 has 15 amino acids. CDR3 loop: CATSRDSDPGETQYF. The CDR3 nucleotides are TGTGCCACCAGCAGAGATTCAGATCCTGGAGAGACCCAGTACTTC.

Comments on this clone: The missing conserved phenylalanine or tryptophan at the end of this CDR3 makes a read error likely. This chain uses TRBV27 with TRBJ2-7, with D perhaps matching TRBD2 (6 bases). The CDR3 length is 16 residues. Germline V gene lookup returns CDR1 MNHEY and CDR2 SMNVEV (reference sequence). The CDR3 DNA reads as TGTACCAGCGCTGCCCTCGGGGGAATTAAGTTATACGAGCAGTACCTC. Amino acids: CTSAALGGIKLYEQYL.

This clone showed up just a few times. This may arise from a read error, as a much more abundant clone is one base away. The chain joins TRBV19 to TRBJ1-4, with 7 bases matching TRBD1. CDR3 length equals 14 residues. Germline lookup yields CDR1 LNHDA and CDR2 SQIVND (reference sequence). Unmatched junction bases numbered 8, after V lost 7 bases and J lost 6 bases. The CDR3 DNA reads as TGTGCCAGTAACAGGGGACCGGACTATGAAAAACTGTTTTTT. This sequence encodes CASNRGPDYEKLFF.

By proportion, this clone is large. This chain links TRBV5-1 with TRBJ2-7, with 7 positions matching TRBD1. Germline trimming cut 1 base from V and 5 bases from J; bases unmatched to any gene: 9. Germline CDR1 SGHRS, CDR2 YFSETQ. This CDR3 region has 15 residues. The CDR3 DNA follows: TGCGCCAGCAGCTTGCGCAGGACAGGCCTCGACGAGCAGTACTTC. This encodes CASSLRRTGLDEQYF.